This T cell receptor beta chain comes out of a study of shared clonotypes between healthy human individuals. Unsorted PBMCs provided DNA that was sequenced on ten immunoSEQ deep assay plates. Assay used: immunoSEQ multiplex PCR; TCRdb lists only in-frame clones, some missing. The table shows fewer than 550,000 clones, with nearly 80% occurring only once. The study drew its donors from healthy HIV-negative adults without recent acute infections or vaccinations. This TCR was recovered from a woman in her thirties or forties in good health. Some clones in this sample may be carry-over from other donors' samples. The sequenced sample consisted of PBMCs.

The CDR3 DNA follows: TGTGCCAGCAGCTTAGCTGGCGGGAGCTACTACGAGCAGTACTTC. This encodes CASSLAGGSYYEQYF. This chain links TRBV11-3 with TRBJ2-7; 7 bases map to TRBD2. Trimming at V came to 1 base and at J to 3 bases, leaving 6 bases not matched to a gene. CDR1 SGHNT and CDR2 YENEEA come from the germline V gene. This CDR3 has 15 amino acids.